The source of this T cell receptor beta chain is a study of brain T cells in children with intractable seizures. Study-wide findings and caveats: Patients' HCMV serostatus was unknown; virus specificity rests on CDR3 similarity alone.

Germline V gene sequence: CDR1 SEHNR, CDR2 FQNEAQ (reference sequence). The trim removed 6 bases at V and 7 bases at J, leaving 5 bases unmatched. The CDR3 length is 14 residues. The sequenced cases were selected for having the highest brain T cell transcript signatures. At least one anti-epileptic drug was given before surgery. The method was immunoSEQ multiplex PCR; TCRdb's version includes in-frame clones alone and lacks a portion of them. The table lists some 62,000 clones, about 96% of them singletons. Regarding this clone: Antigen unknown.

This chain uses TRBV7-9 with TRBJ2-1; 11 bases align to TRBD2. This receptor was identified in a boy younger than two with focal cortical dysplasia and intractable seizures. The source was peripheral blood, collected at surgery. The CDR3 DNA follows: TGTGCCAGCAGTAAAGGACTAGCGGGTAATGAGCAGTTCTTC. This sequence encodes CASSKGLAGNEQFF.